Detailed here is one T cell receptor beta chain. Its specificity is unknown. Vbeta (60) and Jbeta (13) primers were used in the PCR. The repertoire was sequenced with immunoSEQ multiplex PCR; TCRdb's copy has only in-frame clones and lacks some. The table shows over 150,000 clones, with roughly 82% occurring only once. Nominally healthy donors were sampled, though unrecorded immune exposures were likely. CDR1 SEHNR and CDR2 FQNEAQ come from the germline V gene (reference sequence). This CDR3 has 12 amino acids. V lost 5 bases to trimming and J lost 8 bases, with 10 bases between them. The data were taken from a study of cytomegalovirus exposure and HLA in healthy donors. Whole-study results and caveats: Previously analyzed data showed that most TCR beta V segments were productive at a frequency of about 87% or about 30%. Cytomegalovirus association was listed for roughly 160 TCR beta chains. Later work found that TCR association rates differed between HLA loci; DRB1 had the most and HLA-C the fewest.

Sequencing used PBMCs. This receptor was taken from a woman aged 50 to 65 in good health and CMV-seropositive. This chain connects TRBV7-9 to TRBJ2-1, with D maybe TRBD2 (5 bases). The CDR3 here is CASSLGSDEQFF. CDR3 sequence (DNA): TGTGCCAGCAGCCTGGGGAGCGATGAGCAGTTCTTC.